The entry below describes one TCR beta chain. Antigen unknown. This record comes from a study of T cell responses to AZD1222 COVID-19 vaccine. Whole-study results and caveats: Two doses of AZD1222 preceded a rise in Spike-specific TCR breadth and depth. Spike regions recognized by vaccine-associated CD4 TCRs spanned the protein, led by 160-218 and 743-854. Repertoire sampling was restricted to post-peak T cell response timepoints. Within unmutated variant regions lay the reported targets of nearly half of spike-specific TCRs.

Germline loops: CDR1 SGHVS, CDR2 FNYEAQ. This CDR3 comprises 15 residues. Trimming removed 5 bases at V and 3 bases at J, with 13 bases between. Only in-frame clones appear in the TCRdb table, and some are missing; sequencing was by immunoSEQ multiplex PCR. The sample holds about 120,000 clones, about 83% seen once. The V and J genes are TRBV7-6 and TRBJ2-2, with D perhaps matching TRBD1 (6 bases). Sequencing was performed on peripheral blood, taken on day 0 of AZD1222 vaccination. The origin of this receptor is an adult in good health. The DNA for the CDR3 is TGTGCCAGCAGCCAAGACAGGAGCTACACCGGGGAGCTGTTTTTT. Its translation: CASSQDRSYTGELFF.